The T cell receptor beta chain described here comes from a study of T cells in Graves' hyperthyroidism and ophthalmopathy. Among ophthalmopathy patients, the Clinical Activity Score reached at least 3, the NOSPECS grade reached at least 4, and duration remained under 3 months. Uncontrolled infection, other autoimmune disease, pregnancy or lactation excluded patients. The diagnoses drew upon clinical symptoms, serum thyroxine and TRAb, thyroid ultrasound and orbital computed tomography. This clonotype has ten or more counts. The target antigen is unknown. The CDR3 length is 16 residues. V lost 3 bases, J lost 4 bases, and 18 bases lay in between. Germline V gives CDR1 SGHKS, CDR2 YYEKEE (reference sequence). From RNA transcripts, TCR beta CDR3 regions were amplified. The study used the HTBI primer set for a first-round RT-PCR of the TCR CDR3. Using its own MiXCR run on the multiplex PCR reads, TCRdb lists one record per CDR3 protein. The sample lists over 350,000 distinct CDR3 sequences, about 14% occurring once.

Study-wide results and limits: Most thyroid-expanded clonotypes above 0.001 were also found in blood.

J is TRBJ2-3 and V is TRBV5-5; possibly TRBD1 or TRBD2 for D (5 bases each). This TCR was recovered from a man aged 45-65 years with Graves' ophthalmopathy. Sequenced sample: blood. The CDR3 bases are TGTGCCAGCAGCTCGGACGGTGGGAGAGGGGCAGATACGCAGTATTTT. Amino acids: CASSSDGGRGADTQYF.